This T cell receptor (beta chain) was sequenced in a study of cytomegalovirus exposure and HLA in healthy donors (dated by TCRdb to about 2017). About the full investigation: According to a later analysis, one platform produced both the 110 or so validation repertoires and the roughly 640 repertoires of the first cohort. The aim of the study was to test whether cataloging public T cell receptors could identify signatures of past pathogen exposure. To predict cytomegalovirus infection status, the study brought together high-throughput TCR immunosequencing, statistical association of individual TCRs with disease status, and machine learning. In addition to the first cohort of several hundred subjects, a separate validation cohort of 120 different subjects was used.

General study outcomes and caveats: A few of the identified cytomegalovirus-associated TCR beta chains were confirmed in vitro to be specific for cytomegalovirus antigens. The study gave a list of under 200 TCR beta chains associated with cytomegalovirus. Of the cluster scores, roughly 95% were above 0 in a later analysis, which found that TCRs clustered in the first cohort also tended to co-occur in the approximately 110 validation repertoires. The validation cohort had no HLA typing available for a later analysis, so co-occurrence within that cohort was assessed over all 130 or so repertoires. The classifier was reported to diagnose cytomegalovirus status with high specificity and sensitivity in both the original and validation cohorts. Most TCR sequences were observed very rarely across donors, whereas some public TCRs were present in many individuals. It was suggested by the authors that the approach could potentially be generalized to other disease states and immunological phenotypes.

The CDR3 starts with the cysteine, ends with the phenylalanine, and has 15 residues. Only the CDR3 portion is preserved as DNA: 45 bases, with reading frame beginning at the first base. The protocol used for the library was the immunoSEQ multiplex PCR assay. As for the authors' bioinformatics: A statistical classification framework was built to diagnose cytomegalovirus status from the catalog of TCR beta chain sequences. Drawn from immuneACCESS, this table holds only the in-frame rearrangements with V and J called that TCRdb kept. Clones are partly lost; checked studies trace under half to an unresolved V gene and leave the rest unexplained. From that table come the V and J calls and clone size; the DNA was used to work out D and trimming. The sample includes under 85,000 clones, with 92% observed a single time. About 5.2% of the sample is taken by the ten largest. Note on this clone: What this receptor recognizes is not known. There are no base qualities to consult, and no much larger clone falls within one base.

The donors were included in the validation cohort of some 120 subjects, a group kept apart from the 666-subject first cohort. The V and J genes are TRBV21-1 and TRBJ2-7; the table calls TRBD1, which could not be checked here. TRBV21-1 constitutes a pseudogene. Sequencing was done on a sample of PBMCs. The origin of this receptor is a man younger than 35 in good health and CMV-seropositive. The DNA sequence reads TGTGCCAGCAGCAAAGGCTCCAGGGGACCCTACGAGCAGTACTTC. Translated, it reads CASSKGSRGPYEQYF.